The 2 T cell receptor beta chains reported below all come from one sample, sequenced in a study of sequential checkpoint blockade in melanoma. Data came from immunoSEQ multiplex PCR; TCRdb stores just in-frame clones and leaves some out. The sample has tens of thousands of clones, approximately 79% seen once. The treatment denotes: randomized to nivolumab then ipilimumab (arm A) or the reverse (arm B). Sample: CD8+ T cells sorted from blood (inferred from file names), taken from a patient given nivolumab and ipilimumab in sequence. The receptors were sampled from a human donor with melanoma.

Only one count was recorded for this clone. This chain connects TRBV28 to TRBJ1-5; D possibly corresponds to TRBD1 (6 bases). From germline, CDR1 is MDHEN and CDR2 SYDVKM. V was trimmed by 4 bases and J by 10 bases, leaving 20 bases between them. The CDR3 runs to 15 residues. CDR3 nucleotide sequence: TGTGCCAGCAGTTCTTTACAGGGAGTAGTTATTCCCCAGCATTTT. Encoded protein: CASSSLQGVVIPQHF.

The V call is TRBV4-3, the J call TRBJ2-3; the match to TRBD2 covers 10 bases. The CDR3 has 15 residues. The junction had 4 bases not matched to a gene; V was cut back by 1 base and J by 6 bases. The germline gives CDR1 LGHNA, CDR2 YSLEER. The CDR3 DNA is TGCGCCAGCAGCCAAGCTAGCGGGGGCCGGGATACGCAGTATTTT. It codes for CASSQASGGRDTQYF.